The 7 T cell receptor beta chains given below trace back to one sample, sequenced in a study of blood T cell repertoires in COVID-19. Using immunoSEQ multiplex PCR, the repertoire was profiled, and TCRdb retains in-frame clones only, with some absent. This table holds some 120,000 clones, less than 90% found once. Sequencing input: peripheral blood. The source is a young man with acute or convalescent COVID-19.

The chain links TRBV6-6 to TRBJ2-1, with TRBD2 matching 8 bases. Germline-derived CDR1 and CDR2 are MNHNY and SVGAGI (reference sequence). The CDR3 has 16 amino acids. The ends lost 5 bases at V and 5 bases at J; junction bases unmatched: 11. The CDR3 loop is CASSPQAGAQDNEQFF. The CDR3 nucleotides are TGTGCCAGCAGTCCGCAAGCGGGAGCTCAGGACAATGAGCAGTTCTTC.

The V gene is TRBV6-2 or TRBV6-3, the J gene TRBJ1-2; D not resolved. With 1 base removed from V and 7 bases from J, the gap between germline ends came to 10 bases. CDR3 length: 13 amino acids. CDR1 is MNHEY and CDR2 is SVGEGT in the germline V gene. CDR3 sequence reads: CASSYFGRRGYTF. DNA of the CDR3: TGTGCCAGCAGTTACTTCGGGAGGCGTGGCTACACCTTC.

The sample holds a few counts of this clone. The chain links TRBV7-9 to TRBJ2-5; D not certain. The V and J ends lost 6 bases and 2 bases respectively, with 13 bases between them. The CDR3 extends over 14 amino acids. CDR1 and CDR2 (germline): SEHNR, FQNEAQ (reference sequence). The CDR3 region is CASSLKAEQETQYF. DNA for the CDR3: TGTGCCAGCAGTTTAAAGGCGGAACAAGAGACCCAGTACTTC. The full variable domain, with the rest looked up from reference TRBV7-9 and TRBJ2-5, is DTGVSQNPRHKITKRGQNVTFRCDPISEHNRLYWYRQTLGQGPEFLTYFQNEAQLEKSRLLSDRFSAERPKGSFSTLEIQRTEQGDSAMYLCASSLKAEQETQYFGPGTRLLVL.

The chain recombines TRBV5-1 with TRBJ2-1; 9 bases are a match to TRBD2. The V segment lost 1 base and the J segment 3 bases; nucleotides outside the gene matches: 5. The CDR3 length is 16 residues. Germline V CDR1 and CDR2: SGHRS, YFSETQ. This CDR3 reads CASSLSTSGFYNEQFF. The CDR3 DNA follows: TGCGCCAGCAGCTTGTCGACTAGCGGATTCTACAATGAGCAGTTCTTC.

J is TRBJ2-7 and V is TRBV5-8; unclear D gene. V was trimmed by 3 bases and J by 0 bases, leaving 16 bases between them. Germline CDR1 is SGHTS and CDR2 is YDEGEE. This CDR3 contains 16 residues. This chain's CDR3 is CASSSPLRRSSYEQYV. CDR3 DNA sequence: TGTGCCAGCAGCTCCCCGCTCAGACGGAGCTCCTACGAGCAGTACGTC.

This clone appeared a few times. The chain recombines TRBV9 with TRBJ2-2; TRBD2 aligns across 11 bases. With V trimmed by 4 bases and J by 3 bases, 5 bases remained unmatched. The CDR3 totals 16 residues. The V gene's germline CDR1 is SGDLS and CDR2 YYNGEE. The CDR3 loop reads CASSLSGGEYTGELFF. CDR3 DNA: TGTGCCAGCAGCCTTAGCGGGGGGGAGTACACCGGGGAGCTGTTTTTT.

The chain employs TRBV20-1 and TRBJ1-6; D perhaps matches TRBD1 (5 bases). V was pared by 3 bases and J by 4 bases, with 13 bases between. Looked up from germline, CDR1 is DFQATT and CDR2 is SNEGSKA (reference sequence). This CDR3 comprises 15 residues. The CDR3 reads CSASGTGDYNSPLHF. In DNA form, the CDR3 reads TGCAGTGCTAGTGGTACAGGTGATTATAATTCACCCCTCCACTTT.